This T cell receptor beta chain was sequenced for a study of blood T cell repertoires in COVID-19. Background on the study: Whether acute or convalescent, the COVID-19 samples came from the United States, Italy and Spain.

The V gene's germline CDR1 is MGHRA and CDR2 YSYEKL. This CDR3 region has 15 residues. V gave up 8 bases and J gave up 1 base, with 17 bases separating them. The table came from immunoSEQ multiplex PCR; TCRdb's copy has only in-frame clones and leaves some out. The sample consists of 250,000 to 350,000 clones, roughly 89% of them appearing once. V usage is TRBV4-1 and J usage is TRBJ2-5; D might be TRBD2 (5 bases). Sequenced: PBMCs or T cells enriched from blood (not recorded which). The receptor's source is a woman aged 50 to 65 who had been exposed to COVID-19. This CDR3 is CASPGSPISQETQYF. The CDR3 DNA follows: TGCGCCAGCCCGGGGAGCCCCATCTCCCAAGAGACCCAGTACTTC.